These 21 T cell receptor beta chains came from one sample sequenced in a study of blood T cell repertoires in COVID-19. Data came from immunoSEQ multiplex PCR; TCRdb stores just in-frame clones and leaves some out. This sample has about 60,000 clones, with about four fifths found just once. The material sequenced was peripheral blood. The receptors here all came from a man between 60 and 75 years old with COVID-19, enrolled during active disease.

The J gene is TRBJ2-1, the V gene TRBV11-3, with 10 positions matching TRBD1. The J segment lost 4 bases and the V segment lost 4 bases, leaving 7 bases of the junction unmatched. Germline V gene sequence: CDR1 SGHNT, CDR2 YENEEA. The CDR3 has 16 amino acids. CDR3 amino acids: CASSSLGQGEYNEQFF. CDR3 DNA sequence: TGTGCCAGCAGCTCCCTTGGACAGGGGGAGTACAATGAGCAGTTCTTC.

The chain couples TRBV6-5 to TRBJ2-7; a weak D match, TRBD1 (6 bases). Between the trimmed V and J ends, which lost 7 bases and 3 bases, there was a span of 19 bases. The CDR3 consists of 15 residues. CDR1 is MNHEY, CDR2 SVGAGI, per germline. The CDR3 sequence is CASMSIAPGDYEQYF. CDR3 bases: TGTGCCAGCATGAGTATCGCCCCAGGGGACTACGAGCAGTACTTC.

The gene calls are TRBV3-1 (or the pseudogene TRBV3-2) and TRBJ2-2; 12 bases align to TRBD2. V was clipped by 0 bases and J by 4 bases; unmatched bases: 12. The CDR3 has 20 residues. CDR1 LGHDT and CDR2 YNNKEL come from the germline V gene (reference sequence). The CDR3 nucleotides read TGTGCCAGCAGCCAAGATGTGATTGCTAGCGGGGGGGCTGTCACCGGGGAGCTGTTTTTT. This translates into CASSQDVIASGGAVTGELFF.

V usage is TRBV7-9 and J usage is TRBJ1-4, with a weak D call TRBD1 (6 bases). The CDR3 consists of 14 residues. V dropped 6 bases and J dropped 6 bases, with 14 bases sitting between them. CDR1 SEHNR and CDR2 FQNEAQ come from the germline V gene (reference sequence). The CDR3 region has the DNA TGTGCCAGCAGTTTGGACAGATTAGATGAAAAACTGTTTTTT. The encoded protein is CASSLDRLDEKLFF.

The chain combines TRBV24-1 with TRBJ2-5; a weak D match, TRBD1 (5 bases). The V end lost 5 bases, the J end lost 5 bases, and 11 bases lay between the germline ends. The CDR3 sequence is 13 residues long. The V gene's germline CDR1 is KGHDR and CDR2 SFDVKD. The CDR3 sequence: CATSVPPGETQYF. The CDR3 DNA reads TGTGCCACCAGTGTTCCCCCAGGGGAGACCCAGTACTTC.

The chain is built from TRBV28 and TRBJ2-3; D is perhaps TRBD2 (7 bases). Germline V gene data show CDR1 as MDHEN and CDR2 as SYDVKM. V gave up 2 bases and J gave up 0 bases, with 9 bases separating them. This CDR3 has 15 residues. CDR3 sequence: CASSLAGASTDTQYF. In DNA form, the CDR3 reads TGTGCCAGCAGTTTAGCGGGGGCTAGCACAGATACGCAGTATTTT.

The chain recombines TRBV11-2 with TRBJ1-2; D perhaps matches TRBD1 (5 bases). Looked up from germline, CDR1 is SGHAT and CDR2 is FQNNGV. The CDR3 spans 15 residues. Trimming took off 4 bases at V and 6 bases at J, with 18 bases between the two ends. The DNA for the CDR3 is TGTGCCAGCAGCTCATACCGGGACTCTGGCGATGGCTACACCTTC. Residues: CASSSYRDSGDGYTF.

This chain joins TRBV7-3 and TRBJ2-7, with D possibly matching TRBD2 (6 bases). There are 14 residues in the CDR3. In germline, CDR1 is SGHTA, CDR2 FQGTGA. The V end lost 2 bases, the J end lost 0 bases, and 8 bases lay between the germline ends. The CDR3 bases are TGTGCCAGCAGCTTACCCGGGGGCTCCTACGAGCAGTACTTC. Residues: CASSLPGGSYEQYF.

This clone was counted once. As DNA, the CDR3 is TGTGCCATCAGTGACGGGGACAGGGTCTACAATGAGCAGTTCTTC. Amino acids: CAISDGDRVYNEQFF. The rearrangement joins TRBV10-3 to TRBJ2-1; 9 bases align to TRBD1. Per germline, CDR1 ENHRY and CDR2 SYGVKD. This CDR3 region has 15 residues. The trim removed 3 bases at V and 3 bases at J, leaving 3 bases unmatched.

This chain connects TRBV24-1 to TRBJ1-4, with 9 nucleotides matching TRBD1. Germline CDR1 KGHDR, CDR2 SFDVKD. The CDR3 is 13 amino acids. V was pared by 7 bases and J by 7 bases, with 3 bases of the junction left unmatched. The CDR3 nucleotides read TGTGCCACCAGCATGGACAGGGGTGAAAAACTGTTTTTT. It yields the protein CATSMDRGEKLFF.

V gene TRBV24-1 combines with J gene TRBJ1-5; 9 bases agree with TRBD1. V trimming: 2 bases; J trimming: 7 bases; junction bases outside the gene matches: 5. The CDR3 totals 15 residues. CDR1 is KGHDR and CDR2 is SFDVKD in the germline V gene. The CDR3 is CATSDSDRGGQPQHF. CDR3 sequence (DNA): TGTGCCACCAGTGATTCGGACAGGGGAGGACAGCCCCAGCATTTT.

The rearrangement joins TRBV2 to TRBJ1-1, with no clear D. V was cut by 2 bases and J by 8 bases, with 9 bases left in between. The V gene's germline CDR1 is SNHLY and CDR2 FYNNEI. The CDR3 is made up of 12 amino acids. The CDR3 DNA is TGTGCCAGCAGTGAACTGATAGAAGAAGCTTTCTTT. It yields the protein CASSELIEEAFF.

This chain connects TRBV7-6 to TRBJ2-3; D perhaps matches TRBD2 (5 bases). The germline gives CDR1 SGHVS, CDR2 FNYEAQ. The CDR3 spans 18 residues. Trimming removed 1 base from V and 5 bases from J, with 22 bases in between. CDR3 sequence reads: CASSLVPPFGIGKDTQYF. The CDR3 bases are TGTGCCAGCAGCTTAGTTCCCCCTTTCGGGATAGGCAAAGATACGCAGTATTTT.

The chain uses TRBV6-5 and TRBJ2-5; 7 bases are shared with TRBD2. The CDR3 length is 13 residues. The germline gives CDR1 MNHEY, CDR2 SVGAGI. Germline trimming cut 7 bases from V and 1 base from J; bases unmatched to any gene: 3. For the CDR3, the DNA is TGTGCCAGCACCGCTAGCGGCCAAGAGACCCAGTACTTC. This encodes CASTASGQETQYF.

The V and J genes are TRBV2 and TRBJ1-1; D is uncertain. Germline V lookup: CDR1 SNHLY, CDR2 FYNNEI. Between the trimmed V and J ends, which lost 5 bases and 7 bases, there was a span of 14 bases. CDR3 length: 13 residues. The CDR3 DNA reads as TGTGCCAGCAGTACGACACTCCAAGTTGAAGCTTTCTTT. It codes for CASSTTLQVEAFF.

The chain recombines TRBV28 with TRBJ1-2; tentative D call: TRBD1 (5 bases). The CDR3 length is 14 residues. The V end lost 5 bases, the J end lost 1 base, and 11 bases lay between the germline ends. Germline V gene lookup returns CDR1 MDHEN and CDR2 SYDVKM. The DNA for the CDR3 is TGTGCCAGCAGTCAAATACAGGTTAACTATGGCTACACCTTC. Its protein product is CASSQIQVNYGYTF.

This clone occurred once. The V and J genes are TRBV28 and TRBJ2-3; TRBD2 aligns across 9 bases. Germline V gene sequence: CDR1 MDHEN, CDR2 SYDVKM. V dropped 4 bases and J dropped 1; count of bases not matched to a gene: 3. The CDR3 length is 15 residues. CDR3 DNA sequence: TGTGCCAGCAGTTCCTTAGCGGGGGGCACAGATACGCAGTATTTT. Its protein is CASSSLAGGTDTQYF.

There are a few counts of this clone. The gene calls are TRBV5-6 and TRBJ2-1; 7 nucleotides match TRBD1. The germline V gene has CDR1 SGHDT and CDR2 YYEEEE. The CDR3 sequence is 13 residues long. Germline trimming cut 4 bases from V and 9 bases from J; bases unmatched to any gene: 7. The CDR3 bases are TGTGCCAGCAGCAAACCGACAGGGATTGAGCAGTTCTTC. As protein: CASSKPTGIEQFF.

The chain links TRBV19 to TRBJ2-5, with 10 bases fitting TRBD1. J gave up 7 bases and V 6 bases, and 5 bases lay outside the gene matches. From germline, CDR1 is LNHDA and CDR2 SQIVND (reference sequence). The CDR3 totals 13 residues. CDR3 loop: CASSGQGDGTQYF. The CDR3, as DNA: TGTGCCAGTAGCGGACAGGGGGATGGGACCCAGTACTTC.

The chain links TRBV24-1 to TRBJ2-5, with TRBD1 matching over 10 bases. There are 15 residues in the CDR3. Trimming at V came to 1 base and at J to 5 bases, leaving 3 bases not matched to a gene. Germline CDR1 KGHDR, CDR2 SFDVKD. In nucleotides, the CDR3 is TGTGCCACCAGTGATTTTGACAGGGGGCTTGAGACCCAGTACTTC. Translating gives CATSDFDRGLETQYF.

This rearrangement joins TRBV3-1 (or the pseudogene TRBV3-2) to TRBJ2-3; D is perhaps TRBD2 (5 bases). Germline V gene data show CDR1 as LGHDT and CDR2 as YNNKEL (reference sequence). The CDR3 is made up of 16 amino acids. Trimming stripped 0 bases from V and 4 bases from J, with 14 bases between. DNA of the CDR3: TGTGCCAGCAGCCAAGACGGAGCGGTGGGCGCAGATACGCAGTATTTT. Translating gives CASSQDGAVGADTQYF.